This TCR beta chain was captured in a study of T cell responses to AZD1222 COVID-19 vaccine. Whole-study context: Both about-4-week and about-12-week second-dose recipients were combined.

The study's findings and limits: There were vaccine-associated CD4 TCRs across spike, dominant at 160-218 and 743-854. Baseline seropositivity characterized only a handful of AZD1222 recipients.

Of note for this clone: Its antigen is currently unknown.

TCRdb's copy holds only in-frame clones and misses some; the assay was immunoSEQ multiplex PCR. The sample lists some 130,000 clones, roughly 90% occurring once. Germline lookup yields CDR1 SGHVS and CDR2 FQNEAQ. Trimming shortened V by 5 bases and J by 3 bases, and 13 bases separated the two germline ends. CDR3 length: 14 amino acids. This TCR was sampled from an adult in good health. The material was peripheral blood, obtained on day 0 of AZD1222 vaccination. This chain uses TRBV7-8 with TRBJ1-1; D not resolved. This chain's CDR3 is CASSRRTADTEAFF. The CDR3 DNA follows: TGTGCCAGCAGCCGACGGACGGCCGACACTGAAGCTTTCTTT.